The following is a T cell receptor beta chain sequence with its context. Its antigen remains unknown. The data were taken from a study of shared clonotypes between healthy human individuals. Regarding the study as a whole: Clonotype sharing across donors was expected to vary with sequencing depth. Blood was the sole source, and tissue repertoires probably differ.

Trimming stripped 1 base from V and 4 bases from J, with 10 bases between. The CDR3 has 14 residues. Germline V CDR1 and CDR2: SGHVS, FQNEAQ. Each cell subset's genomic DNA was divided evenly among several immunoSEQ plates. An approximately 180 ng quantity of DNA, 32,000 or so T cell genomes, went into the sorted-subset replicate PCRs. Generated by immunoSEQ multiplex PCR, the TCRdb table keeps only in-frame clones and is missing some. The sample lists around 510,000 clones, approximately 94% occurring once. This TCR derives from a woman younger than 45 in good health. This chain connects TRBV7-8 to TRBJ1-2; D uncertain. Sequencing used naive CD4+ T cells sorted from blood. Subset in this sample: CD45RA+ positively selected. The CDR3 coding sequence is TGTGCCAGCAGCTTAGAACAGTCCTTCTATGGCTACACCTTC. Translated: CASSLEQSFYGYTF.